This paragraph reports one T cell receptor beta chain. Germline V CDR1 and CDR2: SGHRS, YFSETQ. The CDR3 contains 19 residues. V lost 4 bases and J lost 3; bases outside the gene matches: 19. This specimen belongs to a study of blood T cell repertoires in COVID-19. The wider study: Sites across the United States, Italy and Spain contributed samples from acute and convalescent COVID-19. The cDNA or gDNA used as material had been derived from T cells, B-cell-depleted T cells, or PBMCs.

The authors' processing: Reference gene primer amplification in the assay estimated nucleated cell counts. Sequencing used immunoSEQ multiplex PCR; TCRdb keeps in-frame clones, though not all of them. The V and J calls and the clone size are those of that table, but D and trimming were determined from the DNA. Of fewer than 250,000 clones listed, around nine tenths are singletons. The sequence was obtained from a woman aged 60-75 years who had recovered from COVID-19. The chain has TRBV5-1 and TRBJ1-1; the match to TRBD1 covers 9 bases. Sequenced material: peripheral blood. The CDR3 reads CASSNPQWNDRGRDTEAFF. The CDR3, as DNA: TGCGCCAGCAGCAATCCCCAGTGGAATGACAGGGGGAGGGACACTGAAGCTTTCTTT. Based on the CDR3 plus reference TRBV5-1 and TRBJ1-1, the full variable domain is KAGVTQTPRYLIKTRGQQVTLSCSPISGHRSVSWYQQTPGQGLQFLFEYFSETQRNKGNFPGRFSGRQFSNSRSEMNVSTLELGDSALYLCASSNPQWNDRGRDTEAFFGQGTRLTVV.